This T cell receptor (beta chain) was captured by sequencing in a study of blood T cell repertoires in COVID-19. Study details: COVID-19 samples from acute and convalescent phases originated in the United States, Italy and Spain. From T cells, B-cell-depleted T cells, or PBMCs came the material, which was cDNA or gDNA.

Germline assignment: CDR1 GTSNPN and CDR2 SVGIG (reference sequence). The CDR3 spans 14 residues. V shed 2 bases and J 7 bases; nucleotides not matched to a gene: 5. TCRdb's table, derived via immunoSEQ multiplex PCR, lists solely in-frame clones and lacks some. The sample records 80,000 or so clones, around four fifths being singletons. The source is a human donor in a cohort sampled during active COVID-19. The sample comprised peripheral blood. The V and J genes are TRBV30 and TRBJ2-1, with TRBD2 matching 10 bases. DNA for the CDR3: TGTGCCTGGAGTCGGCTAGCGGGAGCGAATGAGCAGTTCTTC. Protein: CAWSRLAGANEQFF.